This TCR beta chain was sequenced during a study of tumour-infiltrating T cells in Burkitt lymphoma. Study-wide context: The Burkitt lymphoma cohort spanned all epidemiological subtypes. Repertoire clonality predicted overall and progression-free survival. Overall study findings and caveats: Public clonotypes, several, appeared across numerous Burkitt lymphoma patients.

V lost 4 bases to trimming and J lost 4 bases, with 12 bases between them. The CDR3 extends over 14 amino acids. Germline CDR1 reads SGHRS; CDR2 reads YFSETQ. TCRdb's copy holds only in-frame clones and misses some; the assay was immunoSEQ multiplex PCR. The sample includes about 50,000 clones, approximately 31% of them seen just once. On this clone itself: Its specificity is not known.

The clonotype was recovered from a human donor with Burkitt lymphoma. The rearrangement uses TRBV5-1 and TRBJ1-5; D remains ambiguous. Specimen: tumor tissue. The CDR3 nucleotides read TGCGCCAGCAGCCCCGGTGGGGTGAATCAGCCCCAGCATTTT. Its translation is CASSPGGVNQPQHF.